This T cell receptor beta chain was identified during a study of blood T cell repertoires in COVID-19. V lost 3 bases, J lost 7 bases, and 13 bases lay in between. The germline CDR1 and CDR2 sequences are LNHDA and SQIVND (reference sequence). The CDR3 covers 14 residues. Sequencing used immunoSEQ multiplex PCR; TCRdb keeps in-frame clones, though not all of them. The profile covers roughly 220,000 clones, with 80% appearing a single time and 4.5% to 7% taken by the ten largest. The specimen was peripheral blood. This rearrangement joins TRBV19 to TRBJ2-1; D ambiguous. The sequence came from a woman between 65 and 79 years old with acute or convalescent COVID-19. The CDR3 DNA sequence: TGTGCCAGTAGTATCAGTCCCCAACGAAATGAGCAGTTCTTC. Translated, it gives CASSISPQRNEQFF.